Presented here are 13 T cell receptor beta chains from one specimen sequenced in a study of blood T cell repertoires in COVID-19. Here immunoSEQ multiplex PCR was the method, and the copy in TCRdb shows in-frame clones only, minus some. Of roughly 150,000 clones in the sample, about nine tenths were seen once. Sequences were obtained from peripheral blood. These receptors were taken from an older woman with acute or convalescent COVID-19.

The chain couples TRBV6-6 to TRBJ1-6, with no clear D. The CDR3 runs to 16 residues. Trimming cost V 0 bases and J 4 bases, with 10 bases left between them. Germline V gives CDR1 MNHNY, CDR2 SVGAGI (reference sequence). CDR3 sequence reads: CASSYSSRGYNSPLHF. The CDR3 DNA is TGTGCCAGCAGTTACTCGTCCCGGGGTTATAATTCACCCCTCCACTTT.

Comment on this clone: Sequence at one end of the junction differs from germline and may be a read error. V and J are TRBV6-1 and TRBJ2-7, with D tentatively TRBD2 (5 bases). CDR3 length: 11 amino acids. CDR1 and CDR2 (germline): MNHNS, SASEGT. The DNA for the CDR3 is TGTGCCAGCAGTGAACTAGCCCACCGTAACTTC. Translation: CASSELAHRNF.

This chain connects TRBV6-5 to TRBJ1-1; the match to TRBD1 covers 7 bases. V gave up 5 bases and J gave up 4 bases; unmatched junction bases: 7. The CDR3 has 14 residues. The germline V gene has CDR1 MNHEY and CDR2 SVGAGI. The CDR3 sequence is CASSRTGVGTEAFF. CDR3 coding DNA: TGTGCCAGCAGTCGCACAGGGGTTGGCACTGAAGCTTTCTTT.

The CDR3 DNA reads as TGTGCCAGCAGCCAAGTTTACGGGGATAACTATGGCTACACCTTC. Protein product: CASSQVYGDNYGYTF. The chain has TRBV4-2 and TRBJ1-2; D is ambiguous. The CDR3 totals 15 residues. V lost 1 base and J lost 1, with 10 bases in between. Germline V CDR1 and CDR2: LGHNA, YNFKEQ.

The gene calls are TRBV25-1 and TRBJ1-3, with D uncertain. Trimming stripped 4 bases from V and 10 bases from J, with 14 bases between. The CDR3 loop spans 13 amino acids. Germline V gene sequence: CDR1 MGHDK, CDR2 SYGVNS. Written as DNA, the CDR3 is TGTGCCAGCAGTGTGGGCGATGCGTCGACCATATATTTT. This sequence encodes CASSVGDASTIYF.

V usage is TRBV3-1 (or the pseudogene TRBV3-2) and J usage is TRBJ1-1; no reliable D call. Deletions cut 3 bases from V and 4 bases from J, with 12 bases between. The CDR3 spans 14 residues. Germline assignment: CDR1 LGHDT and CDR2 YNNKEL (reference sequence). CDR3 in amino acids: CASSHPPGATEAFF. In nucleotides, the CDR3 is TGTGCCAGCAGCCACCCCCCGGGTGCCACTGAAGCTTTCTTT.

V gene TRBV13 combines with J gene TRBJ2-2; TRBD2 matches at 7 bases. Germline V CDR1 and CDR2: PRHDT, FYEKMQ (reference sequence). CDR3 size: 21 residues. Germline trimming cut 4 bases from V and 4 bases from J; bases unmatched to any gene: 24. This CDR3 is CASSSHIGLRDYAVGTGELFF. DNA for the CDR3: TGTGCCAGCAGCTCCCATATTGGTTTGAGGGACTACGCGGTGGGCACCGGGGAGCTGTTTTTT.

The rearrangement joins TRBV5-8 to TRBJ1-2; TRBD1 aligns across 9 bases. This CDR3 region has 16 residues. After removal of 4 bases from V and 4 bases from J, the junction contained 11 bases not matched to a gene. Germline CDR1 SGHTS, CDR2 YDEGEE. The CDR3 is CASSMLQGARAYGYTF. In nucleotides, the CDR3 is TGTGCCAGCAGCATGTTACAGGGGGCTCGGGCCTATGGCTACACCTTC.

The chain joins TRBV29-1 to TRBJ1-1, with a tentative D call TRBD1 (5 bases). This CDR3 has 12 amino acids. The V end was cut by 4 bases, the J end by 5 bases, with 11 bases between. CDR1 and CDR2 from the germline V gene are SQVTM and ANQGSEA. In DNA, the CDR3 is TGCAGCGTTGGGCGGGAGGGGACTGAAGCTTTCTTT. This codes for CSVGREGTEAFF.

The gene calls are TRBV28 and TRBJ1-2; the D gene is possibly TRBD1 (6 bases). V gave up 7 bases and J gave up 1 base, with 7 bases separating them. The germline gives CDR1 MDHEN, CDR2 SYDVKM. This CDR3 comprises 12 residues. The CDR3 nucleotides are TGTGCCAGCACAGGGGATAACTATGGCTACACCTTC. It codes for CASTGDNYGYTF.

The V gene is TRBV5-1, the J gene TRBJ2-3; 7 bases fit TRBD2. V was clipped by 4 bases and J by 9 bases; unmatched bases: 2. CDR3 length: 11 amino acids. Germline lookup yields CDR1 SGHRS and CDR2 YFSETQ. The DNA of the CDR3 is TGCGCCAGCAGCAGGGACTACACGCAGTATTTT. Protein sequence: CASSRDYTQYF.

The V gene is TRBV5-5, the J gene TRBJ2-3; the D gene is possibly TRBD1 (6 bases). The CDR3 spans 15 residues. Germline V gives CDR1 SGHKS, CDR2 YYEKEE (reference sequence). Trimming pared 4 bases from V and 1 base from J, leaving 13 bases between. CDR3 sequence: CASSLRPGGTDTQYF. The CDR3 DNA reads TGTGCCAGCAGCCTACGGCCAGGGGGCACAGATACGCAGTATTTT.

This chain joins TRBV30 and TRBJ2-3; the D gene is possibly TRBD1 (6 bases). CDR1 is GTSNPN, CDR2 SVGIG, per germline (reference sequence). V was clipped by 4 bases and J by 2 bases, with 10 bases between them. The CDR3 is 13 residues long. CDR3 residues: CAWTGALTDTQYF. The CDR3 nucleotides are TGTGCCTGGACAGGGGCGCTCACAGATACGCAGTATTTT.